The T cell receptor beta chain described here comes from a study of early T cells in non-severe SARS-CoV-2 infection. CDR3 size: 14 residues. Looked up from germline, CDR1 is MNHNY and CDR2 is SVGAGI (reference sequence). Germline trimming cut 6 bases from V and 5 bases from J; bases unmatched to any gene: 8. At least ten counts were recorded for this clonotype. TCRdb redid the calling of the 5' RACE reads with MiXCR, one entry per CDR3 protein. The data contain approximately 77,000 distinct CDR3 sequences, 15% of them singletons. The chain is built from TRBV6-6 and TRBJ2-7; 9 bases line up with TRBD1. The clonotype comes from an adult who was a healthcare worker with PCR-confirmed SARS-CoV-2 infection or an uninfected control (not recorded which). Sequenced material: whole blood. The CDR3 protein is CASRTGGPRHEQYF. The CDR3, as DNA: TGTGCCAGCAGAACAGGGGGCCCCAGGCACGAGCAGTACTTC.